These 27 T cell receptor beta chains share one sample of origin, sequenced in a study of T cells in Graves' hyperthyroidism and ophthalmopathy. TCR beta CDR3 regions were amplified from RNA transcripts. HTBI primers were employed in a first-round RT-PCR of the TCR CDR3. TCRdb analysed the multiplex PCR reads with MiXCR anew, one entry per CDR3 protein. This sample has 370,000 or so distinct CDR3 sequences; around 25% occur once, and the top ten carry more than 60%. The sample taken for sequencing was blood. The receptors stem from a man aged 45 to 65 with Graves' hyperthyroidism.

The sample holds a few counts of this clonotype. The genes are TRBV29-1 and TRBJ1-1; 12 bases fit TRBD1. V shed 7 bases, J shed 1 base, and the junction held 13 bases outside the gene matches. The CDR3 runs to 17 residues. CDR1 and CDR2 from the germline V gene are SQVTM and ANQGSEA. CDR3 DNA: TGCAGCGCAGAACTCCGGGACAGGGGGCGACGGAACACTGAAGCTTTCTTT. It codes for CSAELRDRGRRNTEAFF.

This chain links TRBV19 with TRBJ2-5; 15 positions match TRBD2. The germline V gene encodes CDR1 LNHDA and CDR2 SQIVND (reference sequence). There are 17 residues in the CDR3. The J segment lost 5 bases and the V segment lost 5 bases, leaving 9 bases of the junction unmatched. The CDR3 loop reads CASSLGLAGGLTETQYF. CDR3 DNA: TGTGCCAGTAGTCTGGGACTAGCGGGAGGTCTTACGGAGACCCAGTACTTC.

The chain recombines TRBV12-3 or TRBV12-4 with TRBJ2-2, with D possibly matching TRBD2 (6 bases). V was cut by 2 bases and J by 9 bases, with 16 bases left in between. This CDR3 is 15 amino acids long. The CDR3 loop is CASSLMSGLTRELFF. The CDR3 DNA is TGTGCCAGCAGTTTAATGTCAGGACTAACAAGGGAGCTGTTTTTT.

This clonotype was counted a few times. The rearrangement joins TRBV24-1 to TRBJ2-5; no firm D call. The CDR3 contains 13 residues. Trimming cost V 3 bases and J 3 bases, with 7 bases left between them. Germline V lookup: CDR1 KGHDR, CDR2 SFDVKD. CDR3 DNA: TGTGCCACCAGTGATGGGCCGAAAGAGACCCAGTACTTC. Its protein is CATSDGPKETQYF.

This clonotype was counted a few times. The chain joins TRBV5-1 to TRBJ1-5; TRBD1 might be the D (6 bases). The V gene's germline CDR1 is SGHRS and CDR2 YFSETQ. The CDR3 is 16 residues long. Trimming stripped 0 bases from V and 0 bases from J, with 10 bases between. CDR3 DNA: TGCGCCAGCAGCTTGGCTCCAGGGGATAGCAATCAGCCCCAGCATTTT. Residues: CASSLAPGDSNQPQHF.

This clonotype was seen at least ten times. The V call is TRBV11-3, the J call TRBJ2-5; 8 bases agree with TRBD2. The V gene end was trimmed by 6 bases and the J gene end by 5 bases; junction bases not matched to a gene: 5. The CDR3 spans 13 residues. The germline gives CDR1 SGHNT, CDR2 YENEEA. In nucleotides, the CDR3 is TGTGCCAGCAGAGCGGGAGAGGGGGAGACCCAGTACTTC. Translating gives CASRAGEGETQYF.

This clonotype was seen more than once but under ten times. The rearrangement uses TRBV20-1 and TRBJ1-4, with a weak D call TRBD1 (6 bases). V lost 5 bases and J lost 5, with 12 bases in between. The CDR3 runs 13 residues. Germline V lookup: CDR1 DFQATT, CDR2 SNEGSKA (reference sequence). The CDR3 DNA is TGCAGTGCTCTCACAGGGAGAAATGAAAAACTGTTTTTT. Its protein is CSALTGRNEKLFF.

This clonotype was seen at least ten times. This CDR3 reads CASTLSGTSSINEQFF. The CDR3 nucleotides are TGTGCCAGCACCTTATCCGGGACTAGCTCTATCAATGAGCAGTTCTTC. V is TRBV28 and J is TRBJ2-1; the match to TRBD2 covers 9 bases. The CDR3 sequence is 16 residues long. CDR1 MDHEN and CDR2 SYDVKM come from the germline V gene. Germline trimming cut 7 bases from V and 6 bases from J; bases unmatched to any gene: 13.

This clonotype was picked up many times. The chain uses TRBV7-2 and TRBJ2-7, with D perhaps TRBD1 (6 bases). The CDR3 totals 16 residues. Germline CDR1 reads SGHTA; CDR2 reads FQGNSA. With 4 bases removed from V and 3 bases from J, the gap between germline ends came to 19 bases. DNA for the CDR3: TGTGCCAGCAGCTCTAGTAGGACAGCTGAGTTCTACGAGCAGTACTTC. It is translated as CASSSSRTAEFYEQYF.

The chain uses TRBV5-1 and TRBJ2-5; no definite D call. The CDR3 has 16 amino acids. V lost 0 bases, J lost 1 base, and 13 bases lay in between. Germline-derived CDR1 and CDR2 are SGHRS and YFSETQ. The CDR3 coding sequence is TGCGCCAGCAGCTTGGCCATCGGAACGCGCCAAGAGACCCAGTACTTC. It translates to CASSLAIGTRQETQYF.

This clonotype was observed at least ten times. The chain couples TRBV20-1 to TRBJ2-3, with D possibly TRBD2 on 6 matching bases. Trimming shortened V by 5 bases and J by 2 bases, and 11 bases separated the two germline ends. CDR1 and CDR2 (germline): DFQATT, SNEGSKA (reference sequence). The CDR3 sequence is 13 residues long. CDR3 coding DNA: TGCAGTGCTTTAGGCGGGAACACAGATACGCAGTATTTT. It codes for CSALGGNTDTQYF.

The J gene is TRBJ2-1, the V gene TRBV28; TRBD1 matches 7 bases. J was trimmed by 7 bases and V by 5 bases; bases with no gene match: 14. The CDR3 runs 16 residues. The germline CDR1 and CDR2 sequences are MDHEN and SYDVKM. As DNA, the CDR3 is TGTGCCAGCAGTCCCGTCGACAGGGTGGAAGGAAATGAGCAGTTCTTC. Translated: CASSPVDRVEGNEQFF.

This clonotype was detected only a few times. CDR3 residues: CSFPDRMLAGTEAFF. The CDR3 DNA sequence: TGCAGTTTCCCGGACAGGATGTTAGCCGGCACTGAAGCTTTCTTT. This chain uses TRBV29-1 with TRBJ1-1; 7 positions match TRBD1. The CDR3 runs 15 residues. Germline V gene lookup returns CDR1 SQVTM and CDR2 ANQGSEA.

This clonotype showed up many times. The chain combines TRBV6-5 with TRBJ1-3, with D possibly matching TRBD1 (6 bases). This CDR3 region has 19 residues. Per germline, CDR1 MNHEY and CDR2 SVGAGI. Deletions cut 3 bases from V and 2 bases from J, with 23 bases between. The CDR3 DNA reads TGTGCCAGCAGTTATCCCCCCGACACAGGGTCTAGAACTGGAAACACCATATATTTT. Translating it yields CASSYPPDTGSRTGNTIYF.

The rearrangement joins TRBV29-1 to TRBJ2-7; the match to TRBD2 covers 12 bases. Looked up from germline, CDR1 is SQVTM and CDR2 is ANQGSEA. The CDR3 runs to 15 residues. V dropped 2 bases and J dropped 4; count of bases not matched to a gene: 6. CDR3 sequence reads: CSVELAGGPSYEQYF. The CDR3 nucleotides read TGCAGCGTTGAACTAGCGGGAGGGCCCTCGTACGAGCAGTACTTC.

The table lists this clonotype with a count of one. The germline gene is not matched at one end of the junction; a read error may be the cause. This chain joins TRBV29-1 and TRBJ1-4, with D hard to call. Germline CDR1 reads SQVTM; CDR2 reads ANQGSEA. The CDR3 totals 12 residues. This chain's CDR3 is CSVAGRHEKLLF. The CDR3 DNA sequence: TGCAGCGTTGCTGGGCGCCATGAAAAACTGCTTTTT.

A remark on this clonotype: Just one base apart from a much larger clone, this may be a read error. The chain joins TRBV2 to TRBJ2-7, with D possibly matching TRBD2 (6 bases). Looked up from germline, CDR1 is SNHLY and CDR2 is FYNNEI. This CDR3 contains 11 residues. DNA of the CDR3: TGTGCCAGGGGAGGATCGAGGGAGCAGCACTTC. It encodes CARGGSREQHF. Based on the CDR3 plus reference TRBV2 and TRBJ2-7, the full variable domain is EPEVTQTPSHQVTQMGQEVILRCVPISNHLYFYWYRQILGQKVEFLVSFYNNEISEKSEIFDDQFSVERPDGSNFTLKIRSTKLEDSAMYFCARGGSREQHFGPGTRLTVT.

The sample holds many counts of this clonotype. The V call is TRBV3-1, the J call TRBJ1-2; 7 bases are shared with TRBD1. The length of the CDR3 is 17 residues. Germline CDR1 reads LGHDT; CDR2 reads YNNKEL (reference sequence). Unmatched junction bases numbered 19, after V lost 4 bases and J lost 8 bases. The CDR3 is CASSPSLFGVGTEGYTF. Written as DNA, the CDR3 is TGTGCCAGCAGCCCCTCGTTATTTGGTGTTGGGACAGAAGGCTACACCTTC.

Concerning this clonotype itself: One base away lies a much larger clone, so this may be a sequencing read error. CDR3 nucleotide sequence: TGTGCCAGCCAGCCTGACAGAGAAATAGAGCGGTACTTC. This encodes CASQPDREIERYF. This chain uses TRBV2 with TRBJ2-7, with D possibly TRBD1 on 5 matching bases. The CDR3 has 13 residues. The germline gives CDR1 SNHLY, CDR2 FYNNEI.

The chain joins TRBV3-1 to TRBJ2-7; D unresolved. The V gene's germline CDR1 is LGHDT and CDR2 YNNKEL (reference sequence). The CDR3 length is 15 residues. V was trimmed by 0 bases and J by 6 bases, leaving 15 bases between them. CDR3 region: CASSQDRQLFGEQYF. DNA of the CDR3: TGTGCCAGCAGCCAAGACAGACAACTCTTTGGCGAGCAGTACTTC.

This clonotype was counted many times. CDR3 region: CASSYLSGRDTDTQYF. In DNA form, the CDR3 reads TGTGCCAGCAGTTACCTTAGCGGGAGGGATACAGATACGCAGTATTTT. The chain carries TRBV28 and TRBJ2-3; 11 bases align to TRBD2. V shed 4 bases, J shed 3 bases, and the junction held 6 bases outside the gene matches. The germline CDR1 and CDR2 sequences are MDHEN and SYDVKM. This CDR3 comprises 16 residues.

This clonotype came up many times. The chain joins TRBV24-1 to TRBJ2-2; D is unclear. Per the germline V gene, CDR1 is KGHDR and CDR2 is SFDVKD. Trimming shortened V by 8 bases and J by 2 bases, and 8 bases separated the two germline ends. The CDR3 spans 13 residues. CDR3 sequence: CATKSPNTGELFF. The CDR3 DNA follows: TGTGCCACCAAATCACCAAACACCGGGGAGCTGTTTTTT.

The chain is built from TRBV29-1 and TRBJ1-6; 10 bases match TRBD1. V was pared by 7 bases and J by 11 bases, with 11 bases of the junction left unmatched. This CDR3 is 14 amino acids long. The V gene's germline CDR1 is SQVTM and CDR2 ANQGSEA. As DNA, the CDR3 is TGCAGCGCCGGAGAGGGACAGGGGTCAACACCCCTCCACTTT. This sequence encodes CSAGEGQGSTPLHF. The variable domain in full, with the rest retrieved from reference TRBV29-1 and TRBJ1-6, is SAVISQKPSRDICQRGTSLTIQCQVDSQVTMMFWYRQQPGQSLTLIATANQGSEATYESGFVIDKFPISRPNLTFSTLTVSNMSPEDSSIYLCSAGEGQGSTPLHFGNGTRLTVT.

This clonotype has more than one count but fewer than ten. The J gene is TRBJ2-7, the V gene TRBV4-2; TRBD2 matches at 7 bases. J gave up 3 bases and V 0 bases, and 14 bases lay outside the gene matches. Germline V gene lookup returns CDR1 LGHNA and CDR2 YNFKEQ. The CDR3 length is 18 residues. The CDR3 spells CASSQDAGDYPSHYEQYF. The CDR3 region has the DNA TGTGCCAGCAGCCAAGATGCGGGGGATTACCCTTCCCACTACGAGCAGTACTTC.

The chain joins TRBV28 to TRBJ2-3; 8 bases are a match to TRBD1. In germline, CDR1 is MDHEN, CDR2 SYDVKM. CDR3 length equals 17 residues. Unmatched junction bases numbered 13, after V lost 6 bases and J lost 2 bases. The chain's CDR3 is CASRVDRGKTHTDTQYF. The CDR3 DNA sequence: TGTGCCAGCAGAGTTGACAGGGGAAAGACCCACACAGATACGCAGTATTTT.

J is TRBJ2-6 and V is TRBV5-1; no clear D gene. Trimming took off 0 bases at V and 2 bases at J, with 12 bases between the two ends. The CDR3 is 17 residues long. The germline gives CDR1 SGHRS, CDR2 YFSETQ. The chain's CDR3 is CASSLAAGLAGANVLTF. The CDR3 coding sequence is TGCGCCAGCAGCTTGGCCGCCGGATTAGCTGGGGCCAACGTCCTGACTTTC. Full variable domain (rest looked up from reference TRBV5-1 and TRBJ2-6): KAGVTQTPRYLIKTRGQQVTLSCSPISGHRSVSWYQQTPGQGLQFLFEYFSETQRNKGNFPGRFSGRQFSNSRSEMNVSTLELGDSALYLCASSLAAGLAGANVLTFGAGSRLTVL.

This clonotype was observed at least ten times. The chain joins TRBV6-1 to TRBJ1-5; D remains unclear. The CDR3 totals 13 residues. Germline-derived CDR1 and CDR2 are MNHNS and SASEGT. Trimming took 4 bases from V and 3 from J, leaving 7 bases between them. CDR3 sequence reads: CASSAEHNQPQHF. The CDR3 DNA sequence: TGTGCCAGCAGTGCCGAACACAATCAGCCCCAGCATTTT.